This T cell receptor beta chain is from a study of T cells after yellow fever vaccination. Study results and caveats: Some clonotypes were seen in both the CD4 and the CD8 compartments. These made up a small share and likely arose from convergent recombination. The booster saw the reappearance of most primary-vaccination clones (roughly 96% CD4, roughly 90% CD8). Weaker overall was a secondary response that nonetheless peaked faster, on day 5 versus 15.

A note on this clonotype: Antigen unknown.

TCRdb independently ran MiXCR on the 5' RACE reads; one entry per CDR3 protein. The sample consists of about 300,000 distinct CDR3 sequences, 7.5% to 9% of them appearing once. The germline gives CDR1 KGHSH, CDR2 LQKENI. The CDR3 spans 12 residues. V gave up 3 bases and J gave up 10 bases, with 11 bases separating them. This sequence was found in a man between 18 and 29 years old who received the YFV17D yellow fever vaccine. The chain joins TRBV18 to TRBJ2-3; D possibly corresponds to TRBD2 (6 bases). The specimen comprised CD4+ T cells sorted from PBMCs, sampled 5 days after the yellow fever booster vaccination. The CDR3 here is CASSPGRGAQYF. In nucleotides, the CDR3 is TGTGCCAGCTCACCCGGGCGGGGAGCGCAGTATTTT.